This T cell receptor beta chain appears in the sequencing data of a study of blood T cell repertoires in COVID-19. In its sample, this clone was seen once. Germline V gives CDR1 LGHDT, CDR2 YNNKEL (reference sequence). J gave up 8 bases and V 2 bases, and 2 bases lay outside the gene matches. The CDR3 sequence is 13 residues long. Assay: immunoSEQ multiplex PCR; the TCRdb copy retains only in-frame clones and omits some. The table shows around 250,000 clones, with 75% to 90% occurring only once. The V and J genes are TRBV3-1 (or the pseudogene TRBV3-2) and TRBJ1-1, with 10 bases aligning to TRBD1. The sequence derives from a woman aged 35 to 49 who had recovered from COVID-19. The sequenced sample consisted of peripheral blood. CDR3 DNA: TGTGCCAGCAGCCAATGGACAGGGGGGGAAGCTTTCTTT. Translated, it gives CASSQWTGGEAFF.